Listed below are T cell receptor beta chains from one sample, sequenced in a study of blood T cell repertoires in COVID-19. Here immunoSEQ multiplex PCR was the method, and the copy in TCRdb shows in-frame clones only, minus some. Of about 140,000 clones in the sample, around 82% were seen once. Sequencing was done on a sample of peripheral blood. All receptors come from a woman in her sixties or seventies with acute or convalescent COVID-19. Both conserved end residues are part of each CDR3. The order of the fields is clone size, D gene, J gene, V gene, CDR3 DNA, CDR3 protein. The D gene is left open where the match is weak. The size of a clone is reported for some rows only, either as once, few or many, or as a class for expanded clones.

>.|.|TRBJ2-7|TRBV25-1
TGTGCCAGCAGGGCCCCCACAGGGACGGGTACGGGGGAGCAGTACTTC
CASRAPTGTGTGEQYF
>.|.|TRBJ1-1|TRBV2
TGTGCCAGCTTATCTTCGGGACTCTGGAACACTGAAGCTTTCTTT
CASLSSGLWNTEAFF
>.|TRBD1|TRBJ1-1|TRBV20-1
TGCAGTGCTAGTAGGGGGCAGCTCAACACTGAAGCTTTCTTT
CSASRGQLNTEAFF
>few|TRBD1|TRBJ1-3|TRBV28
TGTGCCAGCAGTCGACAGGGAACCGGAAACACCATATATTTT
CASSRQGTGNTIYF
>.|TRBD2|TRBJ2-7|TRBV5-1
TGCGCCAGCAGCTTAAGGGGAGTAAGCGGGGTCTCGGGGGAGCAGTACTTC
CASSLRGVSGVSGEQYF
>.|.|TRBJ1-4|TRBV5-6
TGTGCCAGCAGTTCCTGGGTACCAGGGGCAGAAAAACTGTTTTTT
CASSSWVPGAEKLFF
>.|TRBD1|TRBJ2-2|TRBV19
TGTGCCAGTAGTGGCAGGGGGACGAACACCGGGGAGCTGTTTTTT
CASSGRGTNTGELFF
>.|TRBD1|TRBJ2-7|TRBV27
TGTGCCAGCAGATCGGACAGGGTGAGCGAGCAGTACTTC
CASRSDRVSEQYF
>.|TRBD1|TRBJ1-5|TRBV12-3/TRBV12-4
TGTGCCAGCAGTCTGACGACAGGGGCCCAGCATTTT
CASSLTTGAQHF
>.|.|TRBJ1-5|TRBV6-1
TGTGCCAGCAGTGAGACAGTCCTCGCGAATCAGCCCCAGCATTTT
CASSETVLANQPQHF
>.|.|TRBJ2-7|TRBV5-1
TGCGCCAGCAGCTATAGGGGACTCACCGCACCGACCTACGAGCAGTACTTC
CASSYRGLTAPTYEQYF
>.|.|TRBJ2-1|TRBV15
TGTGCCACCAGCAGAGATAGAGGGCTAGCTGGTAATGAGCAGTTCTTC
CATSRDRGLAGNEQFF
>.|TRBD1|TRBJ1-1|TRBV11-3
TGTGCCAGCAGCCCCGGGACAGGGAGGGACACTGAAGCTTTCTTT
CASSPGTGRDTEAFF
>.|TRBD1|TRBJ1-2|TRBV28
TGTGCCAGCAGTTGGCGACAGGGACGCGGCTACACCTTC
CASSWRQGRGYTF
>.|TRBD1|TRBJ2-2|TRBV11-3
TGTGCCAGCAGCTTAGAGCAGGGGGCCGGGGAGCTGTTTTTT
CASSLEQGAGELFF
>.|TRBD1|TRBJ1-5|TRBV6-5
TGTGCCAGCACGGGAGGGGGCGGACAGCCCCAGCATTTT
CASTGGGGQPQHF
>.|.|TRBJ1-1|TRBV28
TGTGCCAGCAGCAGGACGGGACTCGGGGCTTTCTTT
CASSRTGLGAFF
>.|.|TRBJ1-2|TRBV7-9
TGTGCCAGCAGCTTAGTCTTGGCACTAGCTAACTATGGCTACACCTTC
CASSLVLALANYGYTF
>.|TRBD1|TRBJ2-7|TRBV14
TGTGCCAGCAGTCTACAGGGGGTCCGGCAGTACTTC
CASSLQGVRQYF
>.|TRBD2|TRBJ2-7|TRBV12-5
TGTGCTAGTGGTCCCATAAAGTCTAGCGGCGGGAGGCTATCGGGAGAGCAGTACTTC
CASGPIKSSGGRLSGEQYF
>.|TRBD1|TRBJ1-2|TRBV6-4
TGTGCCAGCAGAACCGGGCCGACAGGGGCTGGCTACACCTTC
CASRTGPTGAGYTF
>.|.|TRBJ1-1|TRBV7-9
TGTGCCAGCAGCTTACAGGAGAACACTGAAGCTTTCTTT
CASSLQENTEAFF
>.|TRBD1|TRBJ1-3|TRBV11-2
TGTGCCAGCAGCTTACAGGGGGTCGGTGGAAACACCATATATTTT
CASSLQGVGGNTIYF
>.|.|TRBJ1-1|TRBV29-1
TGCAGCGTTGTCCGGCGGGGGAACACTGAAGCTTTCTTT
CSVVRRGNTEAFF
>.|.|TRBJ2-7|TRBV2
TGTGCCAGCAGGGATCCGGGACAATACGAGCAGTACTTC
CASRDPGQYEQYF
>.|.|TRBJ1-1|TRBV20-1
TGCAGTGCTAGAGCTTCGGGGAGAGCTTTCTTT
CSARASGRAFF
>.|TRBD1|TRBJ2-3|TRBV19
TGTGCCAGTAGTATCGGAGGACAGGGGGCAAATACGCAGTATTTT
CASSIGGQGANTQYF
>.|TRBD2|TRBJ2-7|TRBV28
TGTGCCAGCAGTTCCCTTGGTGGGCTAGCGGTCCCCTACGAGCAGTACTTC
CASSSLGGLAVPYEQYF
>.|.|TRBJ1-1|TRBV11-3
TGTGCCAGCAGCTTAGGACTTAGAGATACTGAAGCTTTCTTT
CASSLGLRDTEAFF
>.|.|TRBJ2-5|TRBV6-5
TGTGCCAGCATATACAGGCGACGAGAGACCCAGTACTTC
CASIYRRRETQYF
>once|.|TRBJ1-2|TRBV6-5
TGTGCCAGCAGTTCCGGCAGGCGAAGCTATGGCTACACCTTC
CASSSGRRSYGYTF
>.|.|TRBJ1-4|TRBV19
TGTGCCAGTCGAAAGGTACAGGCTAATGAAAAACTGTTTTTT
CASRKVQANEKLFF
>few|.|TRBJ1-1|TRBV11-3
TGTGCCAGCAGCTTAGAGGCAGGGTCGGGCACTGAAGCTTTCTTT
CASSLEAGSGTEAFF
>.|.|TRBJ2-1|TRBV19
TGTGCCAGTAGTATAGGCGCTTACTCCTACAATGAGCAGTTCTTC
CASSIGAYSYNEQFF
>few|.|TRBJ1-6|TRBV12-3/TRBV12-4
TGTGCCAGCAGTCCTCAGGGTCGGTCACCCCTCCACTTT
CASSPQGRSPLHF
>once|.|TRBJ2-7|TRBV5-6
TGTGCCAGCAGCTCCGCACAATCCTACGAGCAGTACTTC
CASSSAQSYEQYF
>few|TRBD1|TRBJ1-1|TRBV2
TGTGCCAGCAGTCCTCAGGGGGCAGCTGAAGCTTTCTTT
CASSPQGAAEAFF
>few|.|TRBJ1-2|TRBV24-1
TGTGCCACCAGTGACCGGGAGGGCGATGACTATGGCTACACCTTC
CATSDREGDDYGYTF
>.|TRBD1|TRBJ2-2|TRBV7-9
TGTGCCAGCAGCTACGGGACAGTCCCGAACACCGGGGAGCTGTTTTTT
CASSYGTVPNTGELFF
>.|.|TRBJ1-1|TRBV19
TGTGCCAGTACCATCGACAGGCTAAACACTGAAGCTTTCTTT
CASTIDRLNTEAFF
>once|.|TRBJ1-1|TRBV7-8
TGTGCCAGCAGCTCCGGAACAGGATGGAGCACTGAAGCTTTCTTT
CASSSGTGWSTEAFF
>.|.|TRBJ2-7|TRBV28
TGTGCCAGCAGTTTAGAGGGCCGTCACGAGCAGTACTTC
CASSLEGRHEQYF
>.|.|TRBJ2-7|TRBV28
TGTGCCAGTTCCGCGGCGGGCGGGAACTCCTACGAGCAGTACTTC
CASSAAGGNSYEQYF
>.|.|TRBJ1-6|TRBV12-3/TRBV12-4
TGTGCCAGCAGTCCGACAGGCGGATATCCCCACTTT
CASSPTGGYPHF
>.|TRBD1|TRBJ1-1|TRBV11-3
TGTGCCAGCAGCACCAATACAGGGGTGATGAACACTGAAGCTTTCTTT
CASSTNTGVMNTEAFF
>.|.|TRBJ2-5|TRBV7-3
TGTGCCAGCAGCTTATGGGCCCAAGAGACCCAGTACTTC
CASSLWAQETQYF
>.|.|TRBJ2-1|TRBV19
TGTGCCAGTAGTATCACCACAGCAAGTTGGACTTACAATGAGCAGTTCTTC
CASSITTASWTYNEQFF
>.|TRBD2|TRBJ2-1|TRBV29-1
TGCAGCGTTGAAGTGGGAGGGGTCTCGGGTGAGCAGTTCTTC
CSVEVGGVSGEQFF
>.|.|TRBJ1-2|TRBV27
TGTGCCAGCATACGCCCGGGGAAGGCTGGGGGCTACACCTTC
CASIRPGKAGGYTF
>.|TRBD2|TRBJ2-2|TRBV11-2
TGTGCCAGCAGCGAAAGCGGGAGTTACACCGGGGAGCTGTTTTTT
CASSESGSYTGELFF
>once|.|TRBJ1-6|TRBV19
TGTGCCAGTAGTTCCCCGACAGGACATAATTCACCCCTCCACTTT
CASSSPTGHNSPLHF
>.|TRBD1|TRBJ1-1|TRBV7-2
TGTGCCAGCAGCTTCACCGGGACAGGAATGACTGAAGCTTTCTTT
CASSFTGTGMTEAFF
>.|TRBD1|TRBJ2-7|TRBV5-1
TGCGCCAGCAGCTTGGGGGCAGGGGGCGAGCAGTACTTC
CASSLGAGGEQYF
>.|.|TRBJ2-2|TRBV25-1
TGTGCCAGCAGCGAAGAGAGCGGGGAGCTGTTTTTT
CASSEESGELFF